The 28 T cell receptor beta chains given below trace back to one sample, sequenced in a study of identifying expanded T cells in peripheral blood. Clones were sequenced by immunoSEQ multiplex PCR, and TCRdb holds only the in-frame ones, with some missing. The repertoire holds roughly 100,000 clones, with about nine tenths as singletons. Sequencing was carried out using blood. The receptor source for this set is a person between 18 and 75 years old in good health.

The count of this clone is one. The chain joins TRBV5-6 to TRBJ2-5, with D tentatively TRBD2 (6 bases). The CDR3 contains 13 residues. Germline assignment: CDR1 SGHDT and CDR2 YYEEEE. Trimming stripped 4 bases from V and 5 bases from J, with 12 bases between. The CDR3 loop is CASSGGIGETQYF. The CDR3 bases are TGTGCCAGCAGCGGCGGGATCGGGGAGACCCAGTACTTC.

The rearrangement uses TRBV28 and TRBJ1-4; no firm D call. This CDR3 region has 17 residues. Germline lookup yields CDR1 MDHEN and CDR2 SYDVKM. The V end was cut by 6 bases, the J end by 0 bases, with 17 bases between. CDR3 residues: CASSRYGLGTTNEKLFF. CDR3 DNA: TGTGCCAGCAGCCGCTATGGTTTGGGCACAACTAATGAAAAACTGTTTTTT.

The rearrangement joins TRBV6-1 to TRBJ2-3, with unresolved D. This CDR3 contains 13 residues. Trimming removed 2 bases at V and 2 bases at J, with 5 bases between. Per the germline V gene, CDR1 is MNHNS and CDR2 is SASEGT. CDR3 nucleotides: TGTGCCAGCAGTGAACAGACCACAGATACGCAGTATTTT. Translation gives CASSEQTTDTQYF.

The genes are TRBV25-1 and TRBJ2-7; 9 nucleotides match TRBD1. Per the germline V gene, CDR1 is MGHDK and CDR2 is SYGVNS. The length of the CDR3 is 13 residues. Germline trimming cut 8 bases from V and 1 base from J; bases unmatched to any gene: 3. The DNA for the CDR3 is TGTGCCAGCGGGACAGGGCTATCCTACGAGCAGTACTTC. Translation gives CASGTGLSYEQYF.

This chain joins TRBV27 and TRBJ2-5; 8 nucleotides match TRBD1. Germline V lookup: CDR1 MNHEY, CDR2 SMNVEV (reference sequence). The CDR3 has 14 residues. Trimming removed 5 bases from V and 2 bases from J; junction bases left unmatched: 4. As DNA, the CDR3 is TGTGCCAGCAGTCGGGACAGGCTGCAAGAGACCCAGTACTTC. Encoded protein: CASSRDRLQETQYF.

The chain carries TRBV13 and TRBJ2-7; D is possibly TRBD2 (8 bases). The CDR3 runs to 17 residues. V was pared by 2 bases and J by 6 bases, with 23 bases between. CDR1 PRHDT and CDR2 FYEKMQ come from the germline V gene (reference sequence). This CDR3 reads CASSLSLMTGGTVEQYF. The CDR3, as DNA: TGTGCCAGCAGCTTATCTCTGATGACGGGGGGGACAGTCGAGCAGTACTTC.

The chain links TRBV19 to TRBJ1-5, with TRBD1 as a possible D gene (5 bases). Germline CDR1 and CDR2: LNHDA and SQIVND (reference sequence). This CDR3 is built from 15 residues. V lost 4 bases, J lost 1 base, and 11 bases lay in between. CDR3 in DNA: TGTGCCAGTAGTAAGTTTGGGGGAAGCAATCAGCCCCAGCATTTT. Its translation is CASSKFGGSNQPQHF.

The CDR3 nucleotides are TGTGCCAGCAGCTTAGGCAGGGGGAGCACAGATACGCAGTATTTT. Translation: CASSLGRGSTDTQYF. This sequence joins TRBV7-3 and TRBJ2-3; TRBD1 aligns across 7 bases. The CDR3 contains 15 residues. The V gene end was trimmed by 2 bases and the J gene end by 0 bases; junction bases not matched to a gene: 2. Germline CDR1 SGHTA, CDR2 FQGTGA.

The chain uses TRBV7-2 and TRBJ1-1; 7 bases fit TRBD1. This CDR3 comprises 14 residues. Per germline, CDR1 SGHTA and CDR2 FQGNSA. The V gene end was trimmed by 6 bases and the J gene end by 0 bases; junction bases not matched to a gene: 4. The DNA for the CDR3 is TGTGCCAGCAGTAGAGGACAGGTGAACACTGAAGCTTTCTTT. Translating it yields CASSRGQVNTEAFF.

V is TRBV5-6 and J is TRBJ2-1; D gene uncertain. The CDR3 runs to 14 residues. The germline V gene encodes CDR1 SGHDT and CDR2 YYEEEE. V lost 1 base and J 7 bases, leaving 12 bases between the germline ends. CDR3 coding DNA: TGTGCCAGCAGCTTGTCGCCGGATGGGAATGAGCAGTTCTTC. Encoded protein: CASSLSPDGNEQFF.

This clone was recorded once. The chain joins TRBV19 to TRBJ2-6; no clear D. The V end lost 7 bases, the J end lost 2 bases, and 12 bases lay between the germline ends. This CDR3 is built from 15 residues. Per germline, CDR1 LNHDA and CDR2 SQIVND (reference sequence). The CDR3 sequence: CASTSQGAGANVLTF. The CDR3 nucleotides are TGTGCCAGTACATCGCAAGGAGCTGGGGCCAACGTCCTGACTTTC.

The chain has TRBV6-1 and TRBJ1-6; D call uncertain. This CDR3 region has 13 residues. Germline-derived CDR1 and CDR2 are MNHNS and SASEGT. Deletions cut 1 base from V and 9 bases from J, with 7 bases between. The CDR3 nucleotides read TGTGCCAGCAGTGAAGGAGAGGCTTCACCCCTCCACTTT. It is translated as CASSEGEASPLHF.

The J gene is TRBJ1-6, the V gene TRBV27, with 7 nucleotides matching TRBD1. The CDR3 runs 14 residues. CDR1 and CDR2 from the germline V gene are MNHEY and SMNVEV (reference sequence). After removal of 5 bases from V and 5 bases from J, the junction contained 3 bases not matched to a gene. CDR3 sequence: CASSPTGDNSPLHF. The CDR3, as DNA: TGTGCCAGCAGTCCTACAGGGGATAATTCACCCCTCCACTTT.

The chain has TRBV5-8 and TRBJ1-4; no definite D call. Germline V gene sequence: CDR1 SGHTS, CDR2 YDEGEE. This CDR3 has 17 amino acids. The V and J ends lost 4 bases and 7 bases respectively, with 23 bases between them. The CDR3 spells CASSLPSQDDVFEKLFF. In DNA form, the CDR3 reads TGTGCCAGCAGCCTACCGTCCCAGGACGACGTGTTTGAAAAACTGTTTTTT.

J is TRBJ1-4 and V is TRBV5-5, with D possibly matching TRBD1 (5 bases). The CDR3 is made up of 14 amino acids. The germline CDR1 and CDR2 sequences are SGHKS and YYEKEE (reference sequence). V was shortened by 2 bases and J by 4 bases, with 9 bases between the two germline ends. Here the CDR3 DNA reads TGTGCCAGCAGCTTCGGGACGGTTAATGAAAAACTGTTTTTT. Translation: CASSFGTVNEKLFF.

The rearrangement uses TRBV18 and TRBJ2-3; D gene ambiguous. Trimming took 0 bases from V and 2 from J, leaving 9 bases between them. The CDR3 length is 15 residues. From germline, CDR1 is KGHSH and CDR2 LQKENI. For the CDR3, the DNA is TGTGCCAGCTCACCACCGAACAATCCCACAGATACGCAGTATTTT. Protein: CASSPPNNPTDTQYF.

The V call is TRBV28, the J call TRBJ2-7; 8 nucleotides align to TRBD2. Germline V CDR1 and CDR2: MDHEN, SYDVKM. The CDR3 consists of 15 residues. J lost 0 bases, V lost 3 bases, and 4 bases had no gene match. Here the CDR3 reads CASSFLAGSSYEQYF. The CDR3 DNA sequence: TGTGCCAGCAGTTTTTTAGCGGGGAGCTCCTACGAGCAGTACTTC.

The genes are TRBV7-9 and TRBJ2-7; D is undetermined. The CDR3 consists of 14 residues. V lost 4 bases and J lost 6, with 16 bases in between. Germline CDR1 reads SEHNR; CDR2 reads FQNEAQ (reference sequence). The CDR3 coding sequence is TGTGCCAGCAGCTCCTCGGGCCCGCTAGGCGAGCAGTACTTC. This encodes CASSSSGPLGEQYF.

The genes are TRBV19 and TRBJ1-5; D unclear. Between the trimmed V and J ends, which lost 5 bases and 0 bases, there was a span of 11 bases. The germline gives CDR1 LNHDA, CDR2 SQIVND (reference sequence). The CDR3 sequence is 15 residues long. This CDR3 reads CASSPGQYSNQPQHF. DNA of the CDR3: TGTGCCAGTAGTCCCGGGCAATATAGCAATCAGCCCCAGCATTTT. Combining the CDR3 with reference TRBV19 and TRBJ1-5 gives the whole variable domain DGGITQSPKYLFRKEGQNVTLSCEQNLNHDAMYWYRQDPGQGLRLIYYSQIVNDFQKGDIAEGYSVSREKKESFPLTVTSAQKNPTAFYLCASSPGQYSNQPQHFGDGTRLSIL.

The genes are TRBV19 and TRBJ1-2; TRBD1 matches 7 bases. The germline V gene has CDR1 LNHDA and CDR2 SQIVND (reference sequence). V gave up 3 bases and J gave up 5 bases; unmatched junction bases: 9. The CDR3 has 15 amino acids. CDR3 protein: CASSMGSAGGYGYTF. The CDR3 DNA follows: TGTGCCAGTAGTATGGGGTCGGCAGGGGGATATGGCTACACCTTC.

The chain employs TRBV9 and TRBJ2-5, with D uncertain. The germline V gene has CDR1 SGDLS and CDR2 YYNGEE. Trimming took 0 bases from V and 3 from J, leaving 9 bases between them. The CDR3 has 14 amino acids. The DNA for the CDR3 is TGTGCCAGCAGCGTAGCTACAAGGGAAGAGACCCAGTACTTC. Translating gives CASSVATREETQYF.

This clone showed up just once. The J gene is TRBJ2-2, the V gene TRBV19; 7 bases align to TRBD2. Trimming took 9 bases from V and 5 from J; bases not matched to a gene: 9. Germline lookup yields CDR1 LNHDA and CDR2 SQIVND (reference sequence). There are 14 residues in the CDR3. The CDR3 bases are TGTGCCAGCAGCTCGGACGGGGGGACCGGGGAGCTGTTTTTT. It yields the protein CASSSDGGTGELFF.

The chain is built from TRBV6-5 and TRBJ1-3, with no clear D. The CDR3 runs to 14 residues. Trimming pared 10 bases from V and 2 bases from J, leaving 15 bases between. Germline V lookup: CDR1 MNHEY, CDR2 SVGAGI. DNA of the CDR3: TGTGCCATTCAGCCGAGGCATCCTGGAAACACCATATATTTT. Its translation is CAIQPRHPGNTIYF.

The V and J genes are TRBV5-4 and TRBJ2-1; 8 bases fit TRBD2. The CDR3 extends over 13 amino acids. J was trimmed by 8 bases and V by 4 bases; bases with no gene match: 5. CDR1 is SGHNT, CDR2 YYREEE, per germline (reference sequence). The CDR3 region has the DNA TGTGCCAGCAGCGTGGGACTAGTCTATGAGCAGTTCTTC. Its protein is CASSVGLVYEQFF.

The DNA of the CDR3 is TGTGCCAGCAGTTTATTATTGCAGGGGCCAAGCTCCTACAATGAGCAGTTCTTC. The encoded protein is CASSLLLQGPSSYNEQFF. The chain links TRBV28 to TRBJ2-1; D is possibly TRBD1 (6 bases). Trimming removed 1 base at V and 0 bases at J, with 16 bases between. This CDR3 spans 18 amino acids. From germline, CDR1 is MDHEN and CDR2 SYDVKM.

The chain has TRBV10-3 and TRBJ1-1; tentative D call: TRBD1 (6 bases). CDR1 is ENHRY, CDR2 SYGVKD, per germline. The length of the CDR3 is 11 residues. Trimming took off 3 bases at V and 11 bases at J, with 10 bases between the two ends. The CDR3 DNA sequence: TGTGCCATCAGTGAATTAACAGGGGCTTTCTTT. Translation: CAISELTGAFF.

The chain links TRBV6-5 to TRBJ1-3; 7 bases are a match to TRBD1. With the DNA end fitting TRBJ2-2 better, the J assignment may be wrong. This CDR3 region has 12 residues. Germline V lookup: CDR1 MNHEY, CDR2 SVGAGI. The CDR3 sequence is CASRQGTGELFF. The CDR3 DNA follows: TGTGCCAGCAGACAGGGGACCGGGGAGCTGTTTTTT.

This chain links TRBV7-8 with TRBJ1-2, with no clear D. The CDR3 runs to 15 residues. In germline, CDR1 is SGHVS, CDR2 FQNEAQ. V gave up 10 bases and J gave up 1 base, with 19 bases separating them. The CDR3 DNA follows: TGTGCCACCATGCCCGTCGCGACCCTTAACTATGGCTACACCTTC. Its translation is CATMPVATLNYGYTF.